This is a list of T cell receptor beta chains from one sample in a study of CD8+CD57+ T cells in acquired aplastic anemia. TCRdb used MiXCR to reprocess the reads, holding one entry per CDR3 protein. This sample has around 200,000 distinct CDR3 sequences, with 61% found just once. The sequenced sample was sorted CD4+, CD8+, or CD8+CD57+ T cells (not recorded which) from PBMCs. Every receptor here comes from a human donor in good health. The conserved cysteine and the conserved F or W are not part of the CDR3 here.

v_gene,len,CDR3aa
TRBV12-3/TRBV12-4,15,ASSSGLAGAPTYEQF
TRBV7-6,14,ASSSYLGGATDTQY
TRBV2,12,ASSLGRLPYEQY
TRBV29-1,10,SVADREPEQF
TRBV7-2,10,ASSIGYYEQY
TRBV20-1,13,SARDRAVRNEKLF
TRBV10-3,13,AIRQGGGSGNTIY
TRBV6-2/TRBV6-3,14,ASSYSIPGPTGELF
TRBV2,11,ASRGRGNYGYT
TRBV19,11,ASSIDRETEAF
TRBV6-1,14,ASPSSGTEIDYGYT
TRBV19,13,ASTPDSLNTGELF
TRBV24-1,13,ATAPGQGYTGELF
TRBV2,11,ASNGGYSYEQY
TRBV7-6,13,ASSSRTGGAAGYT
TRBV20-1,11,SAIGQAGTEAF
TRBV19,9,ASRLAETQY
TRBV9,11,ASKGGSTDTQY
TRBV5-5,13,ASSLDPKPYNEQF
TRBV12-5,15,ASGLVTGGEFNYGYA
TRBV10-1,12,AIPGQGMRDEQY
TRBV20-1,16,SARDGTQLTPTNYGYT
TRBV29-1,13,SAGRTQSVENEQF
TRBV7-2,13,ASSLPTGGNEKLF
TRBV7-9,13,ASSGWAESTYEQY
TRBV15,13,ATSRDTLAGLLQF
TRBV5-1,12,ASSAAGQNTEAF
TRBV10-3,12,AISKTSGAYEQY
TRBV6-4,16,ASSYSRGKGSSGNTIY
TRBV2,11,AGGLLVGQPQH
TRBV7-8,11,ASSPPGGPEQC